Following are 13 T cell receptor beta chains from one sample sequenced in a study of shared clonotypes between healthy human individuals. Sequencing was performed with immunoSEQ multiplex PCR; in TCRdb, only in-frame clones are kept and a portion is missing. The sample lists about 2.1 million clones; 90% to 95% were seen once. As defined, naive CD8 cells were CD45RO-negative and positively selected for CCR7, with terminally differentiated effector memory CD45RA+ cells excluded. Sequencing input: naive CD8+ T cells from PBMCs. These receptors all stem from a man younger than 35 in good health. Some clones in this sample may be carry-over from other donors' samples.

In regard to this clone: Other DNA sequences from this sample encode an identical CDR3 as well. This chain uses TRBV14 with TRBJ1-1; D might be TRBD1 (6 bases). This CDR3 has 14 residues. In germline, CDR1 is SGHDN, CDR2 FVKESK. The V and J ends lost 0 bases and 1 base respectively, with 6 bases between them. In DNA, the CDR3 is TGTGCCAGCAGCCAAGACAGGGGGAACACTGAAGCTTTCTTT. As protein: CASSQDRGNTEAFF.

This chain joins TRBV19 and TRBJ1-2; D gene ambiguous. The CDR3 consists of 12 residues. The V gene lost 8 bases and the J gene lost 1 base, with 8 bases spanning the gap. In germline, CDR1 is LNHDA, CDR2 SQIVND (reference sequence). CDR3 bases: TGTGCCAGTTTCGTAGTTAACTATGGCTACACCTTC. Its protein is CASFVVNYGYTF.

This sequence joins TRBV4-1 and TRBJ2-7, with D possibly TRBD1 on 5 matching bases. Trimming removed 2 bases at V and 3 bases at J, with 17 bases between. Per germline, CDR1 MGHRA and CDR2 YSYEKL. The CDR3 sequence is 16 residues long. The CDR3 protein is CASSQRQQQVNYEQYF. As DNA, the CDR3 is TGCGCCAGCAGCCAACGTCAACAACAGGTAAACTACGAGCAGTACTTC.

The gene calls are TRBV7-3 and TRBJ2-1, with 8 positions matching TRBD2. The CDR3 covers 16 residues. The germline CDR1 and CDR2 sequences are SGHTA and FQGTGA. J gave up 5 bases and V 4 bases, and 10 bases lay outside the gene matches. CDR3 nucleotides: TGTGCCAGCAGCTCGATAGTAGCGGGGCTGAACAATGAGCAGTTCTTC. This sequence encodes CASSSIVAGLNNEQFF.

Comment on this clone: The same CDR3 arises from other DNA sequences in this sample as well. The CDR3 is CASSLGRSSYEQYF. CDR3 sequence (DNA): TGCGCCAGCAGCTTGGGCCGTAGCTCCTACGAGCAGTACTTC. This chain links TRBV5-1 with TRBJ2-7; D is unresolved. The CDR3 runs 14 residues. Looked up from germline, CDR1 is SGHRS and CDR2 is YFSETQ. Trimming cost V 0 bases and J 0 bases, with 7 bases left between them.

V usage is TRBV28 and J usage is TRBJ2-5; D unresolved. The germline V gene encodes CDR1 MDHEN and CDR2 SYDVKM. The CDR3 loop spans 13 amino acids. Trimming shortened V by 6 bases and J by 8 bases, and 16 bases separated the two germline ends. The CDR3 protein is CASSSDMASTQYF. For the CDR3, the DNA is TGTGCCAGCAGCTCAGACATGGCAAGTACCCAGTACTTC.

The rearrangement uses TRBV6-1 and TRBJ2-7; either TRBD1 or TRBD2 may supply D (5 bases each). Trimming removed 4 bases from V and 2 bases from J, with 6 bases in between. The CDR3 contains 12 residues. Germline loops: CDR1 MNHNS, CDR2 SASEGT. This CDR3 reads CASSGGTYEQYF. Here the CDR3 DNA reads TGTGCCAGCAGTGGGGGGACCTACGAGCAGTACTTC.

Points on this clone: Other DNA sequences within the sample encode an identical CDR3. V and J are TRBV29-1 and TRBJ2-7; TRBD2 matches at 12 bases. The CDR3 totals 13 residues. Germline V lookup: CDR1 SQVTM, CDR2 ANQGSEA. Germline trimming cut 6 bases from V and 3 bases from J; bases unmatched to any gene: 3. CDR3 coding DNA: TGCAGCGTCGAGACTAGCGGGAGCTACGAGCAGTACTTC. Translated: CSVETSGSYEQYF.

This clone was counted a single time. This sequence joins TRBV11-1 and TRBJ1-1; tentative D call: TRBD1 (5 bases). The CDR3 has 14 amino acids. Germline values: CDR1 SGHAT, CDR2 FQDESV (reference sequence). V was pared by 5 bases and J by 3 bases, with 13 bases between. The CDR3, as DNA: TGTGCCAGCAGCCCAGGGAGTCGGTACACTGAAGCTTTCTTT. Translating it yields CASSPGSRYTEAFF.

CDR3: CASSPQGGNYGYTF. The DNA for the CDR3 is TGTGCCAGCAGCCCTCAGGGGGGTAACTATGGCTACACCTTC. J is TRBJ1-2 and V is TRBV9; 7 bases line up with TRBD1. V was pared by 4 bases and J by 1 base, with 4 bases of the junction left unmatched. The CDR3 consists of 14 residues. Germline assignment: CDR1 SGDLS and CDR2 YYNGEE.

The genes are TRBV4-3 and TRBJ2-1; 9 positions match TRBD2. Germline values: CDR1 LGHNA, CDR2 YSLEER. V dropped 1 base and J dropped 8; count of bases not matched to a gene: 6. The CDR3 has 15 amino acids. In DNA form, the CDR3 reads TGCGCCAGCAGCCAAGGGACTAGCGCGGGCTATGAGCAGTTCTTC. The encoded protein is CASSQGTSAGYEQFF.

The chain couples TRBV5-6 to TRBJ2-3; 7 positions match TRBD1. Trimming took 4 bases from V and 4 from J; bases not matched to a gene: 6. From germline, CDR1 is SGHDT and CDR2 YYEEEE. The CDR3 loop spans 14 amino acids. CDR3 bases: TGTGCCAGCAGCCGCGACAGGGTGCCAGATACGCAGTATTTT. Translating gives CASSRDRVPDTQYF.

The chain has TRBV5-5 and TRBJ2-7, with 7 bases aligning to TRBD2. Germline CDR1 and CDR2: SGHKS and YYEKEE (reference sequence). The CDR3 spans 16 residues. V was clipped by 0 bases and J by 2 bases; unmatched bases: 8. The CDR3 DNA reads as TGTGCCAGCAGCTTGGGTGTGCGGGAGAAGCCCTACGAGCAGTACTTC. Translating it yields CASSLGVREKPYEQYF.